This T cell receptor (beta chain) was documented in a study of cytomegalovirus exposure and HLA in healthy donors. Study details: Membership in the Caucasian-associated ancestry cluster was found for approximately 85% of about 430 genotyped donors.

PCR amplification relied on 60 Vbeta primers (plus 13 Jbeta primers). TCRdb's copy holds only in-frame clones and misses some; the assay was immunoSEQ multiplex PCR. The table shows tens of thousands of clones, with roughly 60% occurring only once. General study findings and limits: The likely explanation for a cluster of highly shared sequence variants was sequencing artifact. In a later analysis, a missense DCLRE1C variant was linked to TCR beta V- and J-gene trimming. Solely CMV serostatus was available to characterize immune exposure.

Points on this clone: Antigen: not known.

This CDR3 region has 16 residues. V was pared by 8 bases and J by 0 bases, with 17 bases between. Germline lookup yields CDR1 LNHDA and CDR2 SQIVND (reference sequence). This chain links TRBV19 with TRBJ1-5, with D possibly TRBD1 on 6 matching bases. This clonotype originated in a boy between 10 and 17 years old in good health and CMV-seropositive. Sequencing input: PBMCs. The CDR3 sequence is CASYRDTHYSNQPQHF. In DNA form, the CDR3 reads TGTGCCAGTTACCGGGACACACATTATAGCAATCAGCCCCAGCATTTT.